The rows below give T cell receptor beta chains drawn from one sample of a study of shared clonotypes between healthy human individuals. Assay used: immunoSEQ multiplex PCR; TCRdb lists only in-frame clones, some missing. Here the sample spans under 600,000 clones, about 96% being singletons. Sample: naive CD4+ T cells sorted from blood. The receptors here all came from a woman under 40 in good health. CDR3s include the opening cysteine and the closing phenylalanine or tryptophan. Each record gives: D gene, J gene, V gene, clone size, CDR3 protein, CDR3 DNA. The D gene is left open where the match is weak. Not every row has a clone size; where given, it reads once, few, many or a size class.

TRBD1	TRBJ2-7	TRBV19	NA	CASSRTGLPYEQYF	TGTGCCAGTAGTAGGACAGGGTTGCCCTACGAGCAGTACTTC
NA	TRBJ1-3	TRBV25-1	NA	CASRGAQGRGNTIYF	TGTGCCAGCAGGGGAGCCCAGGGAAGGGGAAACACCATATATTTT
NA	TRBJ2-5	TRBV7-3	NA	CASSLVGEETQYF	TGTGCCAGCAGCTTAGTTGGGGAAGAGACCCAGTACTTC
NA	TRBJ1-5	TRBV18	NA	CASSPLPYGGFGQPQHF	TGTGCCAGCTCACCCCTACCATACGGAGGTTTTGGTCAGCCCCAGCATTTT
NA	TRBJ1-1	TRBV29-1	NA	CSVSAGRGKNTEAFF	TGCAGCGTTTCTGCAGGGCGGGGGAAAAACACTGAAGCTTTCTTT
TRBD1	TRBJ2-1	TRBV28	NA	CASSTPGQGSYNEQFF	TGTGCCAGCAGTACACCGGGACAGGGATCCTACAATGAGCAGTTCTTC
TRBD2	TRBJ2-3	TRBV6-6	NA	CASRLAGVDTQYF	TGTGCCAGCAGACTAGCGGGAGTAGATACGCAGTATTTT
NA	TRBJ1-1	TRBV2	NA	CASNEGVYTEAFF	TGTGCCAGCAACGAGGGTGTTTACACTGAAGCTTTCTTT
NA	TRBJ2-1	TRBV10-1	once	CASSDDPNEQFF	TGCGCCAGCAGTGATGATCCCAATGAGCAGTTCTTC
TRBD1	TRBJ2-7	TRBV5-1	NA	CASSSLQGSYEQYF	TGCGCCAGCAGCTCGCTACAGGGGTCCTACGAGCAGTACTTC
NA	TRBJ2-1	TRBV27	few	CASSLRESSYNEQFF	TGTGCCAGCAGCCTTAGGGAGAGCTCCTACAATGAGCAGTTCTTC
NA	TRBJ2-1	TRBV11-2	NA	CATQKVSGGIGNEQFF	TGTGCCACCCAGAAGGTTAGCGGAGGGATTGGGAATGAGCAGTTCTTC
TRBD2	TRBJ2-7	TRBV29-1	NA	CSVVGLAGSYEQYF	TGCAGCGTCGTGGGACTAGCGGGATCCTACGAGCAGTACTTC
TRBD1	TRBJ1-6	TRBV18	NA	CASSPVAGGGSPLHF	TGTGCCAGCTCACCAGTGGCAGGGGGTGGCTCACCCCTCCACTTT
NA	TRBJ2-1	TRBV4-2	NA	CASSPSGTPGREQFF	TGTGCCAGCAGCCCATCCGGGACCCCAGGCCGTGAGCAGTTCTTC
TRBD2	TRBJ2-7	TRBV10-2	NA	CASSEPAGGSYEQYF	TGCGCCAGCAGTGAACCGGCGGGAGGGTCCTACGAGCAGTACTTC
TRBD1	TRBJ1-1	TRBV13	NA	CASMMNRGLEAFF	TGTGCCAGCATGATGAACAGGGGGCTTGAAGCTTTCTTT
TRBD2	TRBJ2-2	TRBV7-9	NA	CASSPKSGLAGTGELFF	TGTGCCAGCAGCCCCAAAAGCGGACTAGCGGGCACCGGGGAGCTGTTTTTT
NA	TRBJ1-3	TRBV6-1	once	CASTETIILGNTIYF	TGTGCCAGCACCGAGACAATAATACTGGGAAACACCATATATTTT
NA	TRBJ1-2	TRBV7-2	NA	CASSSTSWDFYGYTF	TGTGCCAGCAGCTCCACTTCTTGGGACTTCTATGGCTACACCTTC
NA	TRBJ2-5	TRBV6-1	NA	CASSEVLRETQYF	TGTGCCAGCAGTGAAGTATTGCGGGAGACCCAGTACTTC
TRBD2	TRBJ2-7	TRBV7-9	once	CASSPGLAASYEQYF	TGTGCCAGCAGCCCCGGACTAGCGGCTTCCTACGAGCAGTACTTC
NA	TRBJ2-7	TRBV11-2	NA	CASSPGNRPPAYEQYF	TGTGCCAGCAGCCCCGGGAACAGGCCACCGGCCTACGAGCAGTACTTC
NA	TRBJ2-1	TRBV28	NA	CASTLDDSYNEQFF	TGTGCCAGCACTCTCGACGACTCCTACAATGAGCAGTTCTTC
NA	TRBJ2-2	TRBV13	NA	CASTGGLNTGELFF	TGTGCCAGCACTGGGGGGCTGAACACCGGGGAGCTGTTTTTT
TRBD1	TRBJ2-5	TRBV5-1	NA	CASKQYPQGGRETQYF	TGCGCCAGCAAACAATACCCCCAAGGGGGCAGGGAGACCCAGTACTTC
TRBD2	TRBJ2-1	TRBV10-3	NA	CAISSGLAGDYNEQFF	TGTGCCATCAGCTCGGGACTAGCGGGGGACTACAATGAGCAGTTCTTC
NA	TRBJ2-5	TRBV18	NA	CASSPDSETQYF	TGTGCCAGCTCACCGGACTCAGAGACCCAGTACTTC
NA	TRBJ2-5	TRBV18	once	CASSPVDEPLVTQYF	TGTGCCAGCTCACCAGTCGACGAACCGTTGGTGACCCAGTACTTC
TRBD1	TRBJ2-7	TRBV7-2	NA	CASSPQGAGSYEQYF	TGTGCCAGCAGCCCACAGGGGGCAGGCTCCTACGAGCAGTACTTC
NA	TRBJ2-1	TRBV7-8	NA	CASSLSLGLTYNEQFF	TGTGCCAGCAGCTTAAGTCTAGGCCTTACCTACAATGAGCAGTTCTTC
TRBD1	TRBJ2-3	TRBV27	NA	CASSFRGSDTQYF	TGTGCCAGCAGTTTCAGGGGGTCAGATACGCAGTATTTT